These 28 T cell receptor beta chains came from one sample sequenced in a study of cytomegalovirus exposure and HLA in healthy donors. PCR employed 60 Vbeta and 13 Jbeta primers. Only in-frame clones appear in the TCRdb table, and some are missing; sequencing was by immunoSEQ multiplex PCR. This repertoire includes some 31,000 clones. The specimen sequenced was PBMCs. The source of these receptors is a woman aged 40 to 55 in good health and CMV-seropositive.

The gene calls are TRBV25-1 and TRBJ1-2; 12 bases fit TRBD1. The CDR3 covers 17 residues. Germline V gene sequence: CDR1 MGHDK, CDR2 SYGVNS. After removal of 4 bases from V and 4 bases from J, the junction contained 10 bases not matched to a gene. The CDR3 is CASSGWGQGAELYGYTF. The CDR3 DNA reads TGTGCCAGCAGTGGCTGGGGACAGGGGGCGGAACTCTATGGCTACACCTTC.

In DNA, the CDR3 is TGTGCCAGCAAAATCCAGGGACTAGCCTACGAGCAGTACTTC. This translates into CASKIQGLAYEQYF. This chain links TRBV2 with TRBJ2-7, with 8 bases lining up with TRBD2. V was pared by 7 bases and J by 2 bases, with 7 bases of the junction left unmatched. Germline V gene lookup returns CDR1 SNHLY and CDR2 FYNNEI. The CDR3 has 14 amino acids.

The rearrangement uses TRBV2 and TRBJ1-2; the match to TRBD1 covers 8 bases. With V trimmed by 3 bases and J by 8 bases, 2 bases remained unmatched. Germline V gives CDR1 SNHLY, CDR2 FYNNEI. This CDR3 region has 12 residues. Written as DNA, the CDR3 is TGTGCCAGCAGTGACAGGGGGCGAGGCTACACCTTC. This sequence encodes CASSDRGRGYTF.

The rearrangement links TRBV4-3 to TRBJ1-1; tentative D call: TRBD1 (6 bases). Germline V gene lookup returns CDR1 LGHNA and CDR2 YSLEER. V dropped 0 bases and J dropped 0 bases, with 14 bases sitting between them. The CDR3 sequence is 17 residues long. The CDR3: CASSQDGPGEMNTEAFF. CDR3 DNA: TGCGCCAGCAGCCAAGATGGGCCAGGGGAGATGAACACTGAAGCTTTCTTT.

The V and J genes are TRBV25-1 and TRBJ1-2, with a tentative D call TRBD1 (5 bases). V gave up 1 base and J gave up 8 bases, with 14 bases separating them. The germline gives CDR1 MGHDK, CDR2 SYGVNS. The CDR3 runs to 14 residues. DNA of the CDR3: TGTGCCAGCAGTGAATCCGCAGGGAGGATCGGCTACACCTTC. As protein: CASSESAGRIGYTF.

The chain is built from TRBV6-4 and TRBJ2-7; 8 nucleotides line up with TRBD1. The CDR3 spans 14 residues. With 6 bases clipped from V and 2 bases from J, the junction kept 6 bases outside the gene matches. Germline-derived CDR1 and CDR2 are MRHNA and SNTAGT. The CDR3 sequence: CASRAGTGPYEQYF. The CDR3 DNA sequence: TGTGCCAGCAGAGCCGGGACAGGACCCTACGAGCAGTACTTC.

V is TRBV15 and J is TRBJ1-5, with D unclear. The CDR3 is 13 residues long. Germline CDR1 reads LNHNV; CDR2 reads YYDKDF (reference sequence). The germline V and J ends were trimmed by 0 bases and 5 bases, with 5 bases remaining between them. CDR3 in DNA: TGTGCCACCAGCAGAGAGAGGTATCAGCCCCAGCATTTT. Amino acid sequence: CATSRERYQPQHF.

The chain combines TRBV9 with TRBJ2-3, with 7 bases matching TRBD2. Per the germline V gene, CDR1 is SGDLS and CDR2 is YYNGEE. V was pared by 0 bases and J by 1 base, with 8 bases of the junction left unmatched. The length of the CDR3 is 17 residues. The CDR3 here is CASSVGGGVGGTDTQYF. CDR3 in DNA: TGTGCCAGCAGCGTAGGGGGGGGAGTTGGTGGCACAGATACGCAGTATTTT.

This chain connects TRBV10-3 to TRBJ1-5; TRBD1 matches at 8 bases. Germline V gene lookup returns CDR1 ENHRY and CDR2 SYGVKD. The CDR3 is 16 residues long. V shed 10 bases, J shed 2 bases, and the junction held 13 bases outside the gene matches. This CDR3 is CATTPYGQGGNQPQHF. CDR3 DNA: TGTGCCACTACCCCTTACGGACAGGGTGGCAATCAGCCCCAGCATTTT.

The chain uses TRBV5-1 and TRBJ2-5; D possibly corresponds to TRBD2 (6 bases). With 7 bases removed from V and 2 bases from J, the gap between germline ends came to 15 bases. Germline CDR1 is SGHRS and CDR2 is YFSETQ. This CDR3 spans 14 amino acids. The CDR3 region has the DNA TGCGCCAGCTCGGGGGTGGGCAGACAAGAGACCCAGTACTTC. Its translation is CASSGVGRQETQYF.

The chain is built from TRBV30 and TRBJ1-5; D is unclear. V dropped 1 base and J dropped 0 bases, with 10 bases sitting between them. Germline-derived CDR1 and CDR2 are GTSNPN and SVGIG (reference sequence). This CDR3 has 15 residues. The CDR3 spells CAWSARETSNQPQHF. In DNA, the CDR3 is TGTGCCTGGAGTGCTCGGGAAACTAGCAATCAGCCCCAGCATTTT.

The J gene is TRBJ2-3, the V gene TRBV18, with D possibly TRBD2 on 5 matching bases. Germline CDR1 is KGHSH and CDR2 is LQKENI. The CDR3 is 14 amino acids. Deletions cut 3 bases from V and 2 bases from J, with 9 bases between. The CDR3 nucleotides are TGTGCCAGCTCACCTGCTAGCTACACAGATACGCAGTATTTT. Its protein is CASSPASYTDTQYF.

The rearrangement joins TRBV25-1 to TRBJ1-5, with 9 bases fitting TRBD1. The germline gives CDR1 MGHDK, CDR2 SYGVNS. The CDR3 has 14 residues. Losses at the gene ends were 6 bases for V and 4 bases for J; bases not matched to a gene: 4. The CDR3 sequence: CASRPTGGNQPQHF. As DNA, the CDR3 is TGTGCCAGCAGGCCGACAGGGGGTAATCAGCCCCAGCATTTT.

The chain joins TRBV7-3 to TRBJ2-2; 8 nucleotides agree with TRBD1. The junction had 9 bases not matched to a gene; V was cut back by 8 bases and J by 4 bases. The CDR3 spans 15 residues. Germline CDR1 SGHTA, CDR2 FQGTGA. In nucleotides, the CDR3 is TGTGCCAGCTCCCGGGACAGGAGAGGCACCGGGGAGCTGTTTTTT. Encoded protein: CASSRDRRGTGELFF.

This sequence joins TRBV6-1 and TRBJ2-3; TRBD2 matches at 7 bases. Trimming at V came to 6 bases and at J to 2 bases, leaving 5 bases not matched to a gene. Germline CDR1 reads MNHNS; CDR2 reads SASEGT. This CDR3 is built from 14 residues. This CDR3 reads CASRRAGPTDTQYF. In DNA, the CDR3 is TGTGCCAGCAGGAGAGCGGGGCCCACAGATACGCAGTATTTT.

The chain has TRBV18 and TRBJ2-7; D perhaps matches TRBD1 (6 bases). Germline assignment: CDR1 KGHSH and CDR2 LQKENI. This CDR3 is built from 14 residues. V lost 1 base and J 4 bases, leaving 11 bases between the germline ends. The CDR3 DNA reads as TGTGCCAGCTCACCACGGGGGACACTTTACGAGCAGTACTTC. This codes for CASSPRGTLYEQYF.

V usage is TRBV9 and J usage is TRBJ1-2; D perhaps matches TRBD1 (6 bases). Germline V gene sequence: CDR1 SGDLS, CDR2 YYNGEE. V gave up 4 bases and J gave up 2 bases, with 12 bases separating them. This CDR3 has 14 residues. CDR3 DNA: TGTGCCAGCAGCTCGGGAGGGGGGAACTATGGCTACACCTTC. Its translation is CASSSGGGNYGYTF.

The V call is TRBV27, the J call TRBJ2-7, with D uncertain. Looked up from germline, CDR1 is MNHEY and CDR2 is SMNVEV (reference sequence). The CDR3 sequence is 11 residues long. The V end was cut by 6 bases, the J end by 3 bases, with 6 bases between. CDR3 protein: CASRTGYEQYF. The DNA for the CDR3 is TGTGCCAGCAGAACGGGCTACGAGCAGTACTTC.

The V and J genes are TRBV6-5 and TRBJ2-5; the D gene is possibly TRBD2 (5 bases). The V gene lost 0 bases and the J gene lost 7 bases, with 12 bases spanning the gap. Germline-derived CDR1 and CDR2 are MNHEY and SVGAGI. This CDR3 is built from 14 residues. The CDR3 nucleotides are TGTGCCAGCAGTTACTCGGAGGTCGCCGGGACCCAGTACTTC. It specifies CASSYSEVAGTQYF.

The V call is TRBV25-1, the J call TRBJ2-5, with no clear D. Germline loops: CDR1 MGHDK, CDR2 SYGVNS. Deletions cut 7 bases from V and 1 base from J, with 10 bases between. This CDR3 has 13 residues. In nucleotides, the CDR3 is TGTGCCAGCATGACGGGTCTCCAAGAGACCCAGTACTTC. Translated, it gives CASMTGLQETQYF. The entire variable domain, with the rest obtained from reference TRBV25-1 and TRBJ2-5, is as follows: EADIYQTPRYLVIGTGKKITLECSQTMGHDKMYWYQQDPGMELHLIHYSYGVNSTEKGDLSSESTVSRIRTEHFPLTLESARPSHTSQYLCASMTGLQETQYFGPGTRLLVL.

The CDR3, as DNA: TGTGCCAGCAGTTTACGCCCGGGAAGCTCTGGAAACACCATATATTTT. This translates into CASSLRPGSSGNTIYF. J is TRBJ1-3 and V is TRBV28; D call uncertain. This CDR3 spans 16 amino acids. V was cut by 2 bases and J by 0 bases, with 11 bases left in between. CDR1 is MDHEN and CDR2 is SYDVKM in the germline V gene.

V and J are TRBV30 and TRBJ1-2; D call uncertain. Deletions cut 7 bases from V and 4 bases from J, with 13 bases between. The CDR3 has 12 residues. From germline, CDR1 is GTSNPN and CDR2 SVGIG (reference sequence). The CDR3 sequence: CASPRGFYGYTF. The CDR3 bases are TGTGCCTCCCCTCGAGGGTTCTATGGCTACACCTTC.

The chain combines TRBV29-1 with TRBJ2-7; 10 bases are shared with TRBD2. CDR1 and CDR2 (germline): SQVTM, ANQGSEA. J gave up 1 base and V 6 bases, and 9 bases lay outside the gene matches. The CDR3 extends over 15 amino acids. DNA for the CDR3: TGCAGCGTAGCTCTAGCGGGAGCTTTGTCCTACGAGCAGTACTTC. Its protein product is CSVALAGALSYEQYF.

The DNA for the CDR3 is TGTGCCAGCAGCCAAGTACCCCTGGCGGGAGGGTACTACGAGCAGTACTTC. Protein: CASSQVPLAGGYYEQYF. The chain recombines TRBV4-2 with TRBJ2-7; the match to TRBD2 covers 9 bases. Trimming took 1 base from V and 3 from J; bases not matched to a gene: 10. The CDR3 is 17 residues long. The germline V gene encodes CDR1 LGHNA and CDR2 YNFKEQ.

J is TRBJ1-2 and V is TRBV19; D gene unclear. The CDR3 totals 12 residues. CDR1 is LNHDA and CDR2 is SQIVND in the germline V gene (reference sequence). Trimming cost V 7 bases and J 6 bases, with 12 bases left between them. DNA for the CDR3: TGTGCCAGTATGGGCGGGAGGAATGGCTACACCTTC. The encoded protein is CASMGGRNGYTF.

The rearrangement links TRBV6-5 to TRBJ2-1; 9 positions agree with TRBD1. This CDR3 comprises 15 residues. V trimming: 0 bases; J trimming: 9 bases; junction bases outside the gene matches: 6. Per the germline V gene, CDR1 is MNHEY and CDR2 is SVGAGI. CDR3 sequence reads: CASSYSPGTGSEQFF. Written as DNA, the CDR3 is TGTGCCAGCAGTTACTCCCCTGGGACAGGGAGTGAGCAGTTCTTC.

V and J are TRBV9 and TRBJ2-5; the match to TRBD2 covers 13 bases. The CDR3 has 16 residues. Germline CDR1 and CDR2: SGDLS and YYNGEE. Trimming removed 4 bases from V and 5 bases from J; junction bases left unmatched: 8. The CDR3, as DNA: TGTGCCAGCAGCCCACTAGCGGGAGGGCCAGGGGAGACCCAGTACTTC. It specifies CASSPLAGGPGETQYF.

The chain combines TRBV9 with TRBJ2-1; TRBD2 matches at 7 bases. The germline gives CDR1 SGDLS, CDR2 YYNGEE. This CDR3 is 15 amino acids long. V shed 6 bases, J shed 4 bases, and the junction held 10 bases outside the gene matches. In DNA form, the CDR3 reads TGTGCCAGCACCCCTAGGGACTACCCTTACAATGAGCAGTTCTTC. Protein product: CASTPRDYPYNEQFF.